The clone carrying this T cell receptor beta chain was recorded once. The antigen is undetermined. This specimen comes from a study of T cell repertoires in cytomegalovirus infection. About the study: CMV infection and matching HLA type were both indicated by public TCR beta signatures.

Broader study findings: Clonotype analysis showed dominance of the ex vivo response by HLA-C-restricted CMV-specific TCR beta clonotypes.

One entry per CDR3 protein, called by TCRdb with MiXCR from the reads. The sample yields 750,000 to 950,000 distinct CDR3 sequences, about 29% seen once. The clonotype comes from a human donor in good health (CMV status not recorded). Some clones in this sample may be carry-over from other donors' samples. The starting material was cultured CD8+ T cells from PBMCs, obtained from culture after CMV antigen stimulation.

CDR3 sequence reads: CASKDRGLANYGYTF. In nucleotides, the CDR3 is TGTGCCAGTAAAGACAGGGGCCTAGCTAACTATGGCTACACCTTC. The gene calls are TRBV19 and TRBJ1-2; 8 bases match TRBD1. The CDR3 loop spans 15 amino acids. With 7 bases clipped from V and 0 bases from J, the junction kept 7 bases outside the gene matches. Per the germline V gene, CDR1 is LNHDA and CDR2 is SQIVND (reference sequence).